This T cell receptor (beta chain) was recovered during a study of control samples from healthy donors and cancer patients (dated by TCRdb to about 2020). This clone was observed once. Its antigen remains unidentified. The input lacks base qualities; no much larger clone sits a single base away. The CDR3 starts with the cysteine, ends with the phenylalanine, and has 19 residues. Only the CDR3 part of the read is kept: 57 bases, read in frame from the first base. Sequences LGHDT (CDR1) and YNNKEL (CDR2) are obtained from the germline V gene (reference sequence). At the junction V is shortened by 3 bases and J by 1 base; bases outside the gene matches: 10. Library method: the immunoSEQ multiplex PCR assay. TCRdb holds this immuneACCESS table with in-frame rearrangements only. Some clones are missing; in checked studies, unresolved V genes explain under half, and the rest has no known cause. The sample table holds about 170,000 clones, of which 80% to 90% were seen once. In total, the top ten clones hold 4.5% to 6% of the sample.

The origin of this receptor is a woman in her twenties or thirties in good health. Recombination joined TRBV3-1 (or the pseudogene TRBV3-2) with TRBJ2-2; 11 central bases correspond to TRBD2. What was sequenced was blood. The DNA sequence is given as TGTGCCAGCAGCCAGTTCACCCTAGCGGGGGGCCAGAACACCGGGGAGCTGTTTTTT. Its product reads: CASSQFTLAGGQNTGELFF.